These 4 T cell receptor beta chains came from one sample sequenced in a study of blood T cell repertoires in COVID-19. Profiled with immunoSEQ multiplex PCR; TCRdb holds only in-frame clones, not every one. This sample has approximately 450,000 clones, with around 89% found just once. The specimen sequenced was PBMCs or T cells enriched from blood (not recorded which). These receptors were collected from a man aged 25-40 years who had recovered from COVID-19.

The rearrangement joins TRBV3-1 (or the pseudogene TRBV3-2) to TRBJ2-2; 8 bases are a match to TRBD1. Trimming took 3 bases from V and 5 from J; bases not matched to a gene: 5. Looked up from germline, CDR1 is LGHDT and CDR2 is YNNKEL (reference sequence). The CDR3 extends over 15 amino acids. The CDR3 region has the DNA TGTGCCAGCAGCCAGGACAGGGTGAGAACCGGGGAGCTGTTTTTT. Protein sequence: CASSQDRVRTGELFF.

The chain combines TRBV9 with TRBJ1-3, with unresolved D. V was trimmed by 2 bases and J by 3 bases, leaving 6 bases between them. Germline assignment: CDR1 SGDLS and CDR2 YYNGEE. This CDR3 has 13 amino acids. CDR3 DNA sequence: TGTGCCAGCAGCGTCGCAGTTGGAAACACCATATATTTT. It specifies CASSVAVGNTIYF.

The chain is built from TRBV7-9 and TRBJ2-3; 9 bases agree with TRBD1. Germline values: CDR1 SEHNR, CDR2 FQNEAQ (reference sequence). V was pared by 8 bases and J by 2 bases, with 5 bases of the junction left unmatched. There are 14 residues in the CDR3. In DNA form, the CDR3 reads TGTGCCAGCGGGACAGGGAGCCACACAGATACGCAGTATTTT. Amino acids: CASGTGSHTDTQYF.

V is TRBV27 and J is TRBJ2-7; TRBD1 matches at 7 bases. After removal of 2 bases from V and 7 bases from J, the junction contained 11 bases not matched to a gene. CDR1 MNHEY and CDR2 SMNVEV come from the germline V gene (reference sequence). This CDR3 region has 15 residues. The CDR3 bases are TGTGCCAGCAGTTTACGTAGAGGGGGCCTGATGGAGCAGTACTTC. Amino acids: CASSLRRGGLMEQYF.